This T cell receptor (beta chain) came from a study of blood T cell repertoires in COVID-19. Turning to the study itself: Whether acute or convalescent, the COVID-19 samples came from the United States, Italy and Spain. Sources were T cells, B-cell-depleted T cells, or PBMCs; the material itself was cDNA or gDNA.

The CDR3 loop spans 12 amino acids. Per the original methods: Nucleated cell number was recorded as an estimate derived from reference gene primer amplification. Profiling relied on immunoSEQ multiplex PCR, and the TCRdb table lists in-frame clones only, not all of them. The D gene and trimming were derived from the DNA, and the V and J assignments and clone size from that table. Of about 54,000 clones listed, over 75% are singletons. The chain recombines TRBV21-1 with TRBJ1-2. TRBV21-1 represents a pseudogene. The sequencing input was peripheral blood. This sequence was found in a middle-aged woman with active COVID-19. Here the CDR3 DNA reads TGTGCCAGCAGCAGGAGGGTATATGGCTACACCTTC. Translation gives CASSRRVYGYTF.